Below, 29 T cell receptor beta chains from the same sample are listed, as sequenced in a study of radiotherapy plus CTLA-4 blockade in lung cancer. Clones were sequenced by immunoSEQ multiplex PCR, and TCRdb holds only the in-frame ones, with some missing. The sample has 75,000 to 100,000 clones; roughly four fifths are singletons. The sequencing here drew on peripheral blood, taken from a patient treated with radiotherapy plus ipilimumab. These receptors were obtained from a human donor with non-small cell lung cancer who had a partial response to radiotherapy plus ipilimumab.

This rearrangement joins TRBV11-1 to TRBJ2-7, with 10 bases that match TRBD2. V lost 5 bases and J lost 7; bases outside the gene matches: 5. CDR3 length: 13 residues. Germline CDR1 SGHAT, CDR2 FQDESV (reference sequence). The CDR3 sequence is CASSRGLAEEQYF. CDR3 nucleotides: TGTGCCAGCAGCCGAGGACTAGCGGAAGAGCAGTACTTC.

This chain joins TRBV5-1 and TRBJ2-3, with 7 bases lining up with TRBD2. Looked up from germline, CDR1 is SGHRS and CDR2 is YFSETQ. The length of the CDR3 is 13 residues. Trimming at V came to 4 bases and at J to 3 bases, leaving 2 bases not matched to a gene. This CDR3 is CASSIGGTDTQYF. The CDR3 bases are TGCGCCAGCAGCATCGGGGGGACAGATACGCAGTATTTT.

This clone has at least ten counts. Here the CDR3 reads CASRQQGRTNEKLFF. As DNA, the CDR3 is TGCGCCAGCAGGCAGCAGGGTCGGACTAATGAAAAACTGTTTTTT. The chain carries TRBV10-2 and TRBJ1-4; tentative D call: TRBD1 (5 bases). The CDR3 is made up of 15 amino acids. Trimming removed 6 bases at V and 2 bases at J, with 13 bases between. Germline CDR1 WSHSY, CDR2 SAAADI.

The chain is built from TRBV28 and TRBJ2-3, with D hard to call. CDR3 length: 15 residues. The V gene lost 1 base and the J gene lost 4 bases, with 12 bases spanning the gap. Germline loops: CDR1 MDHEN, CDR2 SYDVKM. CDR3: CASSLFQARPDTQYF. In nucleotides, the CDR3 is TGTGCCAGCAGTTTATTTCAGGCCCGCCCAGATACGCAGTATTTT. The full variable domain, with the rest looked up from reference TRBV28 and TRBJ2-3, is DVKVTQSSRYLVKRTGEKVFLECVQDMDHENMFWYRQDPGLGLRLIYFSYDVKMKEKGDIPEGYSVSREKKERFSLILESASTNQTSMYLCASSLFQARPDTQYFGPGTRLTVL.

This chain joins TRBV15 and TRBJ1-6; D not resolved. The CDR3 contains 17 residues. Trimming took 3 bases from V and 5 from J, leaving 17 bases between them. Germline CDR1 LNHNV, CDR2 YYDKDF (reference sequence). CDR3 protein: CATSRTPWARDNSPLHF. As DNA, the CDR3 is TGTGCCACCAGCAGGACCCCGTGGGCGCGGGATAATTCACCCCTCCACTTT.

The rearrangement uses TRBV7-9 and TRBJ2-1; D is unresolved. From germline, CDR1 is SEHNR and CDR2 FQNEAQ (reference sequence). The CDR3 spans 14 residues. The V and J ends lost 8 bases and 3 bases respectively, with 14 bases between them. The CDR3 nucleotides are TGTGCCAGCCGTGAAACAGCCCACTACAATGAGCAGTTCTTC. It specifies CASRETAHYNEQFF.

The chain couples TRBV2 to TRBJ2-7; 8 bases are a match to TRBD1. This CDR3 region has 14 residues. The V gene end was trimmed by 3 bases and the J gene end by 4 bases; junction bases not matched to a gene: 5. Germline lookup yields CDR1 SNHLY and CDR2 FYNNEI. CDR3 residues: CASSDQGQGYEQYF. The CDR3 nucleotides are TGTGCCAGCAGTGACCAAGGACAGGGTTACGAGCAGTACTTC.

The CDR3 DNA reads TGCGCCAGCAGCCCCCCAGGGGCCAACACTGAAGCTTTCTTT. Its protein product is CASSPPGANTEAFF. V and J are TRBV4-1 and TRBJ1-1, with D perhaps TRBD1 (6 bases). CDR1 MGHRA and CDR2 YSYEKL come from the germline V gene. This CDR3 has 14 amino acids. The V end lost 4 bases, the J end lost 2 bases, and 11 bases lay between the germline ends.

The chain links TRBV10-2 to TRBJ1-1; 9 bases are shared with TRBD1. Trimming cost V 6 bases and J 6 bases; bases outside gene matches: 5. This CDR3 contains 13 residues. Per the germline V gene, CDR1 is WSHSY and CDR2 is SAAADI. CDR3 DNA sequence: TGCGCCAGCAGCCTGACAGGGGGTCCTGAAGCTTTCTTT. Protein: CASSLTGGPEAFF.

This clone was seen once. The chain joins TRBV9 to TRBJ2-5, with D possibly being TRBD1 (5 bases). The ends were cut back, 0 bases at V and 5 bases at J, with 17 bases in the middle. This CDR3 spans 16 amino acids. Germline V gene data show CDR1 as SGDLS and CDR2 as YYNGEE. The CDR3 nucleotides are TGTGCCAGCAGCGTAGGACCAGGGTCGGACGGGGAGACCCAGTACTTC. Amino acids: CASSVGPGSDGETQYF.

V is TRBV2 and J is TRBJ1-4; TRBD1 is a possible D gene (5 bases). This CDR3 has 13 residues. The germline V gene has CDR1 SNHLY and CDR2 FYNNEI. The ends were cut back, 4 bases at V and 3 bases at J, with 6 bases in the middle. As DNA, the CDR3 is TGTGCCAGCAGTGGACAGCCTAATGAAAAACTGTTTTTT. This sequence encodes CASSGQPNEKLFF.

Regarding this clone: Other DNA sequences within the sample encode an identical CDR3. The J gene is TRBJ2-6, the V gene TRBV5-1; D gene uncertain. Per germline, CDR1 SGHRS and CDR2 YFSETQ. The CDR3 runs 15 residues. Trimming stripped 1 base from V and 1 base from J, with 6 bases between. The CDR3 sequence: CASSLPSSGANVLTF. Here the CDR3 DNA reads TGCGCCAGCAGCTTGCCTTCTTCTGGGGCCAACGTCCTGACTTTC.

The chain employs TRBV30 and TRBJ2-2; unclear D gene. Trimming removed 7 bases from V and 6 bases from J, with 15 bases in between. Germline CDR1 is GTSNPN and CDR2 is SVGIG (reference sequence). The CDR3 is made up of 13 amino acids. The CDR3 sequence: CASSRTSAGELFF. The CDR3 DNA reads TGTGCCTCCAGCCGCACGAGCGCCGGGGAGCTGTTTTTT. The full variable domain, its missing parts supplied by reference TRBV30 and TRBJ2-2, is SQTIHQWPATLVQPVGSPLSLECTVEGTSNPNLYWYRQAAGRGLQLLFYSVGIGQISSEVPQNLSASRPQDRQFILSSKKLLLSDSGFYLCASSRTSAGELFFGEGSRLTVL.

The V gene is TRBV19, the J gene TRBJ2-2; TRBD1 might be the D (5 bases). In germline, CDR1 is LNHDA, CDR2 SQIVND (reference sequence). Trimming took off 8 bases at V and 4 bases at J, with 14 bases between the two ends. The CDR3 is 14 residues long. The CDR3 region is CASEAQASTGELFF. The CDR3 DNA follows: TGTGCCAGTGAAGCACAGGCTAGCACCGGGGAGCTGTTTTTT.

This clone was counted between two and nine times. This chain uses TRBV6-5 with TRBJ1-1; no clear D. The germline V gene has CDR1 MNHEY and CDR2 SVGAGI. Between the trimmed V and J ends, which lost 6 bases and 3 bases, there was a span of 11 bases. The CDR3 is 13 amino acids. Here the CDR3 reads CASSQYRDTEAFF. CDR3 bases: TGTGCCAGCAGCCAATATCGAGACACTGAAGCTTTCTTT.

The V and J genes are TRBV6-5 and TRBJ2-1; 15 nucleotides line up with TRBD2. V was pared by 4 bases and J by 12 bases, with 7 bases of the junction left unmatched. This CDR3 region has 15 residues. CDR1 and CDR2 (germline): MNHEY, SVGAGI. This CDR3 is CASSSGLAGGTGQFF. CDR3 nucleotides: TGTGCCAGCAGTTCGGGACTAGCGGGGGGAACTGGGCAGTTCTTC.

The chain employs TRBV5-1 and TRBJ2-2, with 10 nucleotides matching TRBD2. J gave up 0 bases and V 1 base, and 0 bases lay outside the gene matches. The germline V gene encodes CDR1 SGHRS and CDR2 YFSETQ. The CDR3 contains 16 residues. CDR3 residues: CASSLLAGANTGELFF. The CDR3 DNA is TGCGCCAGCAGCTTGCTAGCGGGAGCGAACACCGGGGAGCTGTTTTTT.

Remarks on this clone: One junction end does not reproduce the germline sequence, and a read error may be involved. This chain uses TRBV30 with TRBJ1-6; D is ambiguous. Looked up from germline, CDR1 is GTSNPN and CDR2 is SVGIG (reference sequence). The CDR3 has 14 amino acids. Here the CDR3 reads CAWRRIEDNSPPHF. The CDR3 DNA follows: TGTGCCTGGAGACGGATAGAGGATAATTCACCCCCCCACTTT.

This clone has only a few counts. This chain links TRBV11-2 with TRBJ1-5; D not resolved. This CDR3 region has 13 residues. V was shortened by 1 base and J by 3 bases, with 4 bases between the two germline ends. Germline lookup yields CDR1 SGHAT and CDR2 FQNNGV. The CDR3, as DNA: TGTGCCAGCAGCTTAGGGCCCAATCAGCCCCAGCATTTT. Translated, it gives CASSLGPNQPQHF.

The chain combines TRBV27 with TRBJ1-4; 10 positions match TRBD1. Per the germline V gene, CDR1 is MNHEY and CDR2 is SMNVEV (reference sequence). The J segment lost 8 bases and the V segment lost 8 bases, leaving 11 bases of the junction unmatched. The CDR3 totals 15 residues. CDR3 DNA: TGTGCCAGCGCCGTGTTTGGGACAGGGGAGGAAAAACTGTTTTTT. Encoded protein: CASAVFGTGEEKLFF.

V is TRBV18 and J is TRBJ2-3; 9 bases are shared with TRBD1. J gave up 4 bases and V 6 bases, and 8 bases lay outside the gene matches. The CDR3 contains 15 residues. Germline CDR1 and CDR2: KGHSH and LQKENI. CDR3 nucleotides: TGTGCCAGCTCCCGCAACGGACAGGGGTCAGATACGCAGTATTTT. Residues: CASSRNGQGSDTQYF. Full variable domain (remainder filled in from reference TRBV18 and TRBJ2-3): NAGVMQNPRHLVRRRGQEARLRCSPMKGHSHVYWYRQLPEEGLKFMVYLQKENIIDESGMPKERFSAEFPKEGPSILRIQQVVRGDSAAYFCASSRNGQGSDTQYFGPGTRLTVL.

This chain connects TRBV27 to TRBJ2-2; 9 bases fit TRBD1. Per germline, CDR1 MNHEY and CDR2 SMNVEV (reference sequence). Trimming at V came to 5 bases and at J to 7 bases, leaving 2 bases not matched to a gene. This CDR3 region has 13 residues. CDR3 bases: TGTGCCAGCAGTACAGGGGGCGGCGGGGAGCTGTTTTTT. Translated, it gives CASSTGGGGELFF.

The chain carries TRBV9 and TRBJ2-7, with 8 bases fitting TRBD2. Germline assignment: CDR1 SGDLS and CDR2 YYNGEE. The CDR3 is made up of 14 amino acids. The V segment lost 4 bases and the J segment 3 bases; nucleotides outside the gene matches: 6. The chain's CDR3 is CASSPTGGGYEQYF. The CDR3 coding sequence is TGTGCCAGCAGCCCCACGGGAGGGGGCTACGAGCAGTACTTC.

The V gene is TRBV18, the J gene TRBJ2-2, with 7 bases aligning to TRBD1. CDR1 is KGHSH and CDR2 is LQKENI in the germline V gene. With 0 bases clipped from V and 7 bases from J, the junction kept 8 bases outside the gene matches. The CDR3 runs 16 residues. CDR3 DNA sequence: TGTGCCAGCTCACCACCGGCTGAGGGGGCGAACGGGGAGCTGTTTTTT. Its translation: CASSPPAEGANGELFF.

The chain uses TRBV18 and TRBJ2-3; possible D gene TRBD2, 6 bases. This CDR3 spans 18 amino acids. Germline loops: CDR1 KGHSH, CDR2 LQKENI. V lost 1 base and J 2 bases, leaving 19 bases between the germline ends. This chain's CDR3 is CASSPLGFGLRNTDTQYF. In DNA form, the CDR3 reads TGTGCCAGCTCACCACTCGGGTTTGGACTACGGAACACAGATACGCAGTATTTT.

The J gene is TRBJ2-5, the V gene TRBV21-1; TRBD2 was called by the table and not checked on the DNA. TRBV21-1 is shown as a pseudogene. CDR3 size: 15 residues. Here the CDR3 DNA reads TGTGCCAGCAGCTCCCCCGGGGACTACCAAGAGACCCAGTACTTC. It specifies CASSSPGDYQETQYF.

V gene TRBV11-2 combines with J gene TRBJ2-7; 10 bases map to TRBD2. The CDR3 spans 15 residues. Trimming took 1 base from V and 3 from J; bases not matched to a gene: 3. CDR1 is SGHAT, CDR2 FQNNGV, per germline. CDR3 nucleotides: TGTGCCAGCAGCTTAGGAGCGGGAGGGGTCTACGAGCAGTACTTC. Translated: CASSLGAGGVYEQYF.

The V gene is TRBV2, the J gene TRBJ1-5; possible D gene TRBD1, 6 bases. Germline loops: CDR1 SNHLY, CDR2 FYNNEI. The CDR3 runs to 13 residues. The V end was cut by 6 bases, the J end by 4 bases, with 10 bases between. As DNA, the CDR3 is TGTGCCAGCAGAGGACAGCTAAATCAGCCCCAGCATTTT. Protein: CASRGQLNQPQHF.

This rearrangement joins TRBV5-1 to TRBJ2-2, with a weak D call TRBD1 (5 bases). V lost 4 bases and J lost 2, with 9 bases in between. CDR3 length equals 14 residues. The germline gives CDR1 SGHRS, CDR2 YFSETQ. The CDR3 DNA reads as TGCGCCAGCAGCGAAGGACATAACACCGGGGAGCTGTTTTTT. It translates to CASSEGHNTGELFF.